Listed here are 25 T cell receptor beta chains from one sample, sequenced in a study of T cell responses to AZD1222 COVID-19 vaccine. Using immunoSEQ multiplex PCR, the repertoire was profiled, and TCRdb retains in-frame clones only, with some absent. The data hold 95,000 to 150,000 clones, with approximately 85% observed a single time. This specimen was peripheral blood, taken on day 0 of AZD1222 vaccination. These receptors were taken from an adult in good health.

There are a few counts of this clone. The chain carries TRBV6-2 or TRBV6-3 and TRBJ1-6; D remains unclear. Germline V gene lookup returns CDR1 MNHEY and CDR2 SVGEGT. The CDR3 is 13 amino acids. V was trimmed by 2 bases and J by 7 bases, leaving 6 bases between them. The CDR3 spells CASSYEINSPLHF. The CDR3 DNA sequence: TGTGCCAGCAGTTACGAGATCAATTCACCCCTCCACTTT.

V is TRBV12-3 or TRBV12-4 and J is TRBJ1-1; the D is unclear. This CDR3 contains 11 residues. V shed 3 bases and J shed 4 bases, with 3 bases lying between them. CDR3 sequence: CASSFGTEAFF. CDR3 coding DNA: TGTGCCAGCAGTTTTGGCACTGAAGCTTTCTTT.

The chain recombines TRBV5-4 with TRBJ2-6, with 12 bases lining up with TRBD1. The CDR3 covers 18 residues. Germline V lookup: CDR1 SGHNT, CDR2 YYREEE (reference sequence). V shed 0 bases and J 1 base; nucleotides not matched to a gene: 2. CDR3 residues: CASSLGDRGRSGANVLTF. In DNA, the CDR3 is TGTGCCAGCAGCTTGGGGGACAGGGGGCGGTCTGGGGCCAACGTCCTGACTTTC.

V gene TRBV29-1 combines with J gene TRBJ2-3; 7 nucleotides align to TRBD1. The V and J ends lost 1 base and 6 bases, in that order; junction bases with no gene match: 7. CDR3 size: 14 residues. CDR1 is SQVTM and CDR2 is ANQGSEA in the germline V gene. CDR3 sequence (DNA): TGCAGCGTTGAAGGAACAGGGGATTTGGATACGCAGTATTTT. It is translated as CSVEGTGDLDTQYF.

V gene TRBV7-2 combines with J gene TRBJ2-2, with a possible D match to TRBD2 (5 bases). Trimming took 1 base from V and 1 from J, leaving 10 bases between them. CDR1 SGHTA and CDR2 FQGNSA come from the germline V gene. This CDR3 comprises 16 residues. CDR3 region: CASSLEAVGNTGELFF. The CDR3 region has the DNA TGTGCCAGCAGCTTAGAAGCGGTCGGGAACACCGGGGAGCTGTTTTTT.

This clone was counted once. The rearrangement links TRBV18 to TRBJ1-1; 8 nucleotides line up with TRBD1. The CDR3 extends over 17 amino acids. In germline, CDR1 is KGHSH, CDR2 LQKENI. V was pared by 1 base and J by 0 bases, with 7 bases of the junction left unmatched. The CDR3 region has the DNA TGTGCCAGCTCACCACAGGAGCAGGGGGCGCTGAACACTGAAGCTTTCTTT. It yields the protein CASSPQEQGALNTEAFF.

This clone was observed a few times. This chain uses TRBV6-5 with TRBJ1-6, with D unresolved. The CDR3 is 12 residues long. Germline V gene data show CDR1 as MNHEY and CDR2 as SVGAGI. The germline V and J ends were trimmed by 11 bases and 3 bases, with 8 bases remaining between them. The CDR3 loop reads CALGVYNSPLHF. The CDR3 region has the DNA TGTGCCCTAGGCGTCTATAATTCACCCCTCCACTTT.

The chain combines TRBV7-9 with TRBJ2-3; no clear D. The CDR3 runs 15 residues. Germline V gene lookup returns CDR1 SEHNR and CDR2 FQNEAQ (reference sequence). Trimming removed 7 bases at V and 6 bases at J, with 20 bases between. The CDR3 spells CASTTATRRLDTQYF. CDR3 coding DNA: TGTGCCAGCACTACAGCGACTCGTCGGTTGGATACGCAGTATTTT. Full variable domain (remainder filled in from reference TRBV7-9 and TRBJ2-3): DTGVSQNPRHKITKRGQNVTFRCDPISEHNRLYWYRQTLGQGPEFLTYFQNEAQLEKSRLLSDRFSAERPKGSFSTLEIQRTEQGDSAMYLCASTTATRRLDTQYFGPGTRLTVL.

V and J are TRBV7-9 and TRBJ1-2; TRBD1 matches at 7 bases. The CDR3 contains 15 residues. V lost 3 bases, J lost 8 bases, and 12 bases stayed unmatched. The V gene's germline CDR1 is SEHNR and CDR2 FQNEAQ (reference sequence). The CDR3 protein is CASSLISGGYPGYTF. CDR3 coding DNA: TGTGCCAGCAGCTTGATTTCAGGGGGATATCCGGGCTACACCTTC.

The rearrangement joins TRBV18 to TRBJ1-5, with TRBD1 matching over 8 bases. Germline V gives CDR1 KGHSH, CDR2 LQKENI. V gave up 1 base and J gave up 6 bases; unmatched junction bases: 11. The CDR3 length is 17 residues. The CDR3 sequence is CASSPLRAGGRSQPQHF. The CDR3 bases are TGTGCCAGCTCACCACTTCGGGCAGGGGGCCGGAGTCAGCCCCAGCATTTT.

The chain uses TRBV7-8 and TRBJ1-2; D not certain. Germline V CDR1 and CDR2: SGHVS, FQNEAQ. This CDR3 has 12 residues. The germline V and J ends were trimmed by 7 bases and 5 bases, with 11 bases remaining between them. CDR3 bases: TGTGCCAGCACCCGCCTGGAGTATGGCTACACCTTC. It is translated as CASTRLEYGYTF.

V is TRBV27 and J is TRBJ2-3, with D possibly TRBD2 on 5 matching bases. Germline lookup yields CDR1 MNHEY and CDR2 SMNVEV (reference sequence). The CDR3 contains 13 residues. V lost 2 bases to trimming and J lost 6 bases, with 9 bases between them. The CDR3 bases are TGTGCCAGCAGTTTACTAGCTGCTGATACGCAGTATTTT. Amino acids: CASSLLAADTQYF.

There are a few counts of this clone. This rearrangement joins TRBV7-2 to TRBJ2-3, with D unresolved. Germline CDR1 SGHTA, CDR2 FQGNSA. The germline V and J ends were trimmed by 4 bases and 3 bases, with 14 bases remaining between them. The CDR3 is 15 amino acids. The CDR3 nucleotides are TGTGCCAGCAGCTCATCGGTACGGACGACAGATACGCAGTATTTT. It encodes CASSSSVRTTDTQYF. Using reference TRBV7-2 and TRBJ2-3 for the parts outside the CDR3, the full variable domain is GAGVSQSPSNKVTEKGKDVELRCDPISGHTALYWYRQSLGQGLEFLIYFQGNSAPDKSGLPSDRFSAERTGGSVSTLTIQRTQQEDSAVYLCASSSSVRTTDTQYFGPGTRLTVL.

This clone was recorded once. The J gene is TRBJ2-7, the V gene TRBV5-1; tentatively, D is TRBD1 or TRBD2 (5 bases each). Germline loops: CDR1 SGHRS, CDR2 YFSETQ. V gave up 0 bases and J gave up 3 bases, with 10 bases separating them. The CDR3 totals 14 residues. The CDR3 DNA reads TGCGCCAGCAGCTTGGGGGACGGCCACTACGAGCAGTACTTC. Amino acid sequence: CASSLGDGHYEQYF.

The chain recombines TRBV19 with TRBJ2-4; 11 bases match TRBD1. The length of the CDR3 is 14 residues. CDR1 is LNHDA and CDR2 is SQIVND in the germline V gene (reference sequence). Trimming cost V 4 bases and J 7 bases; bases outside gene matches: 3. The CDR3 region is CASSTGTGGNIQYF. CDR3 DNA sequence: TGTGCCAGTAGTACCGGGACAGGGGGGAACATTCAGTACTTC.

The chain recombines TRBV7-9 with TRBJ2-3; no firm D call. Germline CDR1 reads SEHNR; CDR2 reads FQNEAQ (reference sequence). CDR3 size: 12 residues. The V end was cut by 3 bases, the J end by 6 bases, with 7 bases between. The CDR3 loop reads CASSFTSDTQYF. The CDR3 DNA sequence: TGTGCCAGCAGCTTCACTTCCGATACGCAGTATTTT.

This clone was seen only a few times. Here the CDR3 reads CASTVSETYEQYF. The CDR3 DNA reads as TGTGCCAGCACCGTGTCAGAAACCTACGAGCAGTACTTC. The chain employs TRBV2 and TRBJ2-7; the D is unclear. CDR3 length equals 13 residues. CDR1 is SNHLY and CDR2 is FYNNEI in the germline V gene. The V and J ends lost 7 bases and 2 bases respectively, with 12 bases between them.

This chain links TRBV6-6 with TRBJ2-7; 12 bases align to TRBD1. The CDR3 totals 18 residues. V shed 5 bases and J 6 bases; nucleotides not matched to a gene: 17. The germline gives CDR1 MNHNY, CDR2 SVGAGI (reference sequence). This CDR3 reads CASSLQPPGQGATFEQYF. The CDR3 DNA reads TGTGCCAGCAGTCTACAACCGCCGGGACAGGGGGCGACTTTCGAGCAGTACTTC.

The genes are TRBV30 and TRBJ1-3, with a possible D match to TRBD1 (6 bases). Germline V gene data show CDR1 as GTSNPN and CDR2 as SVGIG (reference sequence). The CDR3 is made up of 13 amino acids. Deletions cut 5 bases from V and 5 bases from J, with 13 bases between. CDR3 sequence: CAWVGQFRNTIYF. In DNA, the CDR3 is TGTGCCTGGGTAGGACAGTTCCGAAACACCATATATTTT.

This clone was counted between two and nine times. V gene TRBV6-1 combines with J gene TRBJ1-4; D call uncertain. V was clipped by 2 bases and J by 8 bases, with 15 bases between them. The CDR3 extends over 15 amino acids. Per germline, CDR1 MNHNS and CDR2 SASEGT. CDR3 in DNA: TGTGCCAGCAGTGAACCGGGATATGGGGTCGAAAAACTGTTTTTT. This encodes CASSEPGYGVEKLFF.

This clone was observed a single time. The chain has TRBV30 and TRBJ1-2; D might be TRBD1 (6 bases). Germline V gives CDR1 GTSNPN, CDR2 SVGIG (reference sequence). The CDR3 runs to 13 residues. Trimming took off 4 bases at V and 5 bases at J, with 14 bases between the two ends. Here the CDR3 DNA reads TGTGCCTGGACAGGGGCGCTCAATTATGGCTACACCTTC. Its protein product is CAWTGALNYGYTF.

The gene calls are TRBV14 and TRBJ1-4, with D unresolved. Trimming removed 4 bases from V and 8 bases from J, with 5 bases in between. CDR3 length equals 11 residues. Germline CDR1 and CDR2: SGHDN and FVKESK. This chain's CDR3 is CASSLSEKLFF. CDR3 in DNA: TGTGCCAGCAGCCTAAGCGAAAAACTGTTTTTT.

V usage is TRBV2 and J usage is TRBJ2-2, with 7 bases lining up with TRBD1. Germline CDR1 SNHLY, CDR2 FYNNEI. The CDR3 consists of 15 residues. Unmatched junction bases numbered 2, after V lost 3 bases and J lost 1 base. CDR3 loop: CASSDRTGNTGELFF. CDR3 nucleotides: TGTGCCAGCAGTGATCGGACAGGGAACACCGGGGAGCTGTTTTTT.

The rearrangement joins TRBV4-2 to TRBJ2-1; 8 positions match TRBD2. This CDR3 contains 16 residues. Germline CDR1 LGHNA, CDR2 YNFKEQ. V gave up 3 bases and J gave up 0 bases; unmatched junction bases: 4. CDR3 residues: CASSQTSESSYNEQFF. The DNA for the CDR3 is TGTGCCAGCAGCCAGACTAGCGAAAGCTCCTACAATGAGCAGTTCTTC.

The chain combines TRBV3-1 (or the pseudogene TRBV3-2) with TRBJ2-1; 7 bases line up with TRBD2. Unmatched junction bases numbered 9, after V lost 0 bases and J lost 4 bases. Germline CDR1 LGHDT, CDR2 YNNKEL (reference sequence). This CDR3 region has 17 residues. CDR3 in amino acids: CASSQDSGSSGYNEQFF. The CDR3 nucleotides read TGTGCCAGCAGCCAAGATTCGGGGTCTAGCGGATACAATGAGCAGTTCTTC.